Listed here are 20 T cell receptor beta chains from one sample, sequenced in a study of cytomegalovirus exposure and HLA in healthy donors. The primer mix had 60 Vbeta and 13 Jbeta primers. The table came from immunoSEQ multiplex PCR; TCRdb's copy has only in-frame clones and leaves some out. The table has about 190,000 clones, roughly 77% seen once. Material for sequencing was PBMCs. All receptors derive from a woman aged 45-65 years in good health and CMV-seronegative.

This clone was observed a handful of times. V usage is TRBV4-1 and J usage is TRBJ1-2; the match to TRBD1 covers 8 bases. Losses at the gene ends were 4 bases for V and 5 bases for J; bases not matched to a gene: 6. Germline CDR1 and CDR2: MGHRA and YSYEKL. This CDR3 has 14 amino acids. The CDR3 region is CASSPGQGGYGYTF. The CDR3 region has the DNA TGCGCCAGCAGCCCAGGACAGGGAGGATATGGCTACACCTTC.

The chain's CDR3 is CASSPGLYNEQFF. The CDR3 nucleotides read TGCGCCAGCAGCCCGGGACTTTACAATGAGCAGTTCTTC. The chain is built from TRBV5-1 and TRBJ2-1; maybe TRBD2 (6 bases). Trimming removed 4 bases at V and 4 bases at J, with 9 bases between. Germline values: CDR1 SGHRS, CDR2 YFSETQ. This CDR3 contains 13 residues.

The genes are TRBV7-8 and TRBJ2-7, with D tentatively TRBD2 (5 bases). Trimming took off 1 base at V and 0 bases at J, with 22 bases between the two ends. The CDR3 covers 19 residues. Per germline, CDR1 SGHVS and CDR2 FQNEAQ. In DNA form, the CDR3 reads TGTGCCAGCAGCTTAGAGGTTCGGTTTGGCGGGTTGAGCTCCTACGAGCAGTACTTC. Encoded protein: CASSLEVRFGGLSSYEQYF.

There are a few counts of this clone. The V gene is TRBV6-6, the J gene TRBJ1-1; D possibly corresponds to TRBD1 (6 bases). V lost 6 bases, J lost 1 base, and 9 bases lay in between. From germline, CDR1 is MNHNY and CDR2 SVGAGI (reference sequence). The CDR3 loop spans 13 amino acids. The CDR3 DNA follows: TGTGCCAGCAGACCGACAGGGAACACTGAAGCTTTCTTT. This translates into CASRPTGNTEAFF.

This clone was counted ten times or more. The chain carries TRBV6-1 and TRBJ1-5, with a weak D call TRBD1 (5 bases). This CDR3 comprises 13 residues. Trimming removed 5 bases at V and 4 bases at J, with 9 bases between. CDR1 MNHNS and CDR2 SASEGT come from the germline V gene. The CDR3 loop is CASSLQENQPQHF. The CDR3 nucleotides read TGTGCCAGCAGTCTACAGGAAAATCAGCCCCAGCATTTT.

With regard to this clone: The sample contains more than one DNA sequence encoding this CDR3. CDR3 DNA sequence: TGTGCCAGCAGCCTAGGAGGCTCAACTGAAGCTTTCTTT. Translating gives CASSLGGSTEAFF. V usage is TRBV7-2 and J usage is TRBJ1-1; D remains ambiguous. V lost 5 bases, J lost 5 bases, and 12 bases lay in between. The CDR3 loop spans 13 amino acids. CDR1 SGHTA and CDR2 FQGNSA come from the germline V gene.

In this sample, this clone turned up a few times. This sequence joins TRBV11-2 and TRBJ1-4; TRBD1 matches 8 bases. Trimming took 3 bases from V and 6 from J; bases not matched to a gene: 6. This CDR3 has 15 residues. The germline V gene encodes CDR1 SGHAT and CDR2 FQNNGV. The DNA for the CDR3 is TGTGCCAGCAGCTTGCAGACAGGGGTGTATGAAAAACTGTTTTTT. It encodes CASSLQTGVYEKLFF.

V and J are TRBV6-4 and TRBJ2-1; D ambiguous. Germline lookup yields CDR1 MRHNA and CDR2 SNTAGT. The CDR3 contains 15 residues. V was trimmed by 3 bases and J by 0 bases, leaving 9 bases between them. This chain's CDR3 is CASSEEHTSYNEQFF. CDR3 sequence (DNA): TGTGCCAGCAGTGAGGAGCATACCTCCTACAATGAGCAGTTCTTC.

The CDR3 reads CASRTSGTGGTGEKLFF. The DNA for the CDR3 is TGTGCCAGTAGAACCTCCGGGACAGGGGGTACAGGCGAAAAACTGTTTTTT. The chain employs TRBV19 and TRBJ1-4, with 11 bases lining up with TRBD1. The V segment lost 6 bases and the J segment 8 bases; nucleotides outside the gene matches: 14. CDR1 is LNHDA and CDR2 is SQIVND in the germline V gene (reference sequence). CDR3 length equals 17 residues.

The sample holds a few counts of this clone. J is TRBJ2-5 and V is TRBV5-1, with D tentatively TRBD1 (6 bases). Deletions cut 6 bases from V and 5 bases from J, with 23 bases between. CDR3 length equals 16 residues. Germline V lookup: CDR1 SGHRS, CDR2 YFSETQ. The CDR3 spells CASTPENLGGYETQYF. Here the CDR3 DNA reads TGCGCCAGCACACCCGAAAATCTAGGGGGATATGAGACCCAGTACTTC.

As DNA, the CDR3 is TGTGCCAGCACCATGGGGTGGGCGGGAGGGTCCCCAGATACGCAGTATTTT. This gives the protein CASTMGWAGGSPDTQYF. The chain joins TRBV7-8 to TRBJ2-3, with TRBD2 matching over 9 bases. Germline lookup yields CDR1 SGHVS and CDR2 FQNEAQ. Trimming removed 7 bases from V and 4 bases from J; junction bases left unmatched: 15. The CDR3 is 17 residues long.

This chain connects TRBV19 to TRBJ2-1, with TRBD1 as a possible D gene (5 bases). Between the trimmed V and J ends, which lost 5 bases and 6 bases, there was a span of 14 bases. Per germline, CDR1 LNHDA and CDR2 SQIVND (reference sequence). This CDR3 has 14 amino acids. The CDR3 is CASSSRVATNEQFF. The DNA for the CDR3 is TGTGCCAGTAGTTCCAGGGTGGCTACCAATGAGCAGTTCTTC.

This sequence joins TRBV7-9 and TRBJ2-6; TRBD1 might be the D (5 bases). V lost 3 bases and J 2 bases, leaving 11 bases between the germline ends. From germline, CDR1 is SEHNR and CDR2 FQNEAQ (reference sequence). The CDR3 has 16 amino acids. CDR3 in DNA: TGTGCCAGCAGCTTCTCCCCCAGGGCTGGGGCCAACGTCCTGACTTTC. Its protein product is CASSFSPRAGANVLTF. Based on the CDR3 plus reference TRBV7-9 and TRBJ2-6, the full variable domain is DTGVSQNPRHKITKRGQNVTFRCDPISEHNRLYWYRQTLGQGPEFLTYFQNEAQLEKSRLLSDRFSAERPKGSFSTLEIQRTEQGDSAMYLCASSFSPRAGANVLTFGAGSRLTVL.

This clone was counted a few times. This chain connects TRBV5-4 to TRBJ2-5; 9 bases are shared with TRBD2. The DNA end is more similar to TRBJ2-7, so the J call may be wrong. CDR1 is SGHNT and CDR2 is YYREEE in the germline V gene (reference sequence). The CDR3 totals 15 residues. CDR3 region: CASSLAGSGSYEQYF. The CDR3 DNA is TGTGCCAGCAGCTTGGCTGGTAGCGGGAGCTACGAGCAGTACTTC.

This clone was recorded once. CDR3: CASSLGSGDTQYF. The CDR3 DNA reads as TGTGCCAGCAGCTTAGGCAGCGGGGATACGCAGTATTTT. The V gene is TRBV7-2, the J gene TRBJ2-3; D possibly corresponds to TRBD2 (6 bases). CDR3 length: 13 residues. Looked up from germline, CDR1 is SGHTA and CDR2 is FQGNSA. V dropped 1 base and J dropped 6 bases, with 8 bases sitting between them.

CDR3: CASSLQREGPGDTQYF. CDR3 nucleotide sequence: TGCGCCAGCAGCTTGCAGCGGGAGGGCCCTGGAGATACGCAGTATTTT. The chain recombines TRBV4-3 with TRBJ2-3, with 10 bases fitting TRBD2. The J segment lost 5 bases and the V segment lost 5 bases, leaving 10 bases of the junction unmatched. Germline loops: CDR1 LGHNA, CDR2 YSLEER. This CDR3 has 16 amino acids.

The chain joins TRBV28 to TRBJ1-1; D not certain. CDR3 size: 14 residues. The germline V and J ends were trimmed by 3 bases and 1 base, with 9 bases remaining between them. Germline lookup yields CDR1 MDHEN and CDR2 SYDVKM. The CDR3 DNA reads as TGTGCCAGCAGTTTTGTACAGAGGAACACTGAAGCTTTCTTT. This encodes CASSFVQRNTEAFF.

The CDR3 spells CASSNYRGSYGYTF. The CDR3 nucleotides are TGTGCCAGCAGTAACTACAGGGGGAGCTATGGCTACACCTTC. This chain links TRBV6-5 with TRBJ1-2; 8 nucleotides match TRBD1. This CDR3 region has 14 residues. Trimming at V came to 5 bases and at J to 4 bases, leaving 6 bases not matched to a gene. Germline CDR1 reads MNHEY; CDR2 reads SVGAGI.

The chain links TRBV6-7 to TRBJ2-5; TRBD2 agrees at 11 bases. TRBJ2-7 matches the DNA end more closely, so the J call is doubtful. TRBV6-7 is an ORF; its function is uncertain. The CDR3 length is 15 residues. The CDR3 loop is CASIQRTSGSYEQYF. The CDR3 bases are TGTGCCAGCATCCAACGGACTAGCGGGTCCTACGAGCAGTACTTC.

This clone was seen only a few times. The gene calls are TRBV4-1 and TRBJ2-7; the match to TRBD2 covers 8 bases. This CDR3 comprises 16 residues. V gave up 3 bases and J gave up 2 bases; unmatched junction bases: 9. The germline V gene has CDR1 MGHRA and CDR2 YSYEKL. Here the CDR3 reads CASSQDSVAGPYEQYF. In DNA, the CDR3 is TGCGCCAGCAGCCAGGATTCAGTAGCGGGGCCCTACGAGCAGTACTTC.